This TCR beta chain was sequenced during a study of cytomegalovirus exposure and HLA in healthy donors. Primers included in the PCR were 60 Vbeta and 13 Jbeta primers. Assay used: immunoSEQ multiplex PCR; TCRdb lists only in-frame clones, some missing. Among 120,000 or so clones listed, 70% to 85% were seen once. CDR1 is MGHRA, CDR2 YSYEKL, per germline. There are 14 residues in the CDR3. V lost 0 bases to trimming and J lost 12 bases; unmatched junction nucleotides: 8. The sequence was obtained from a man between 18 and 35 years old in good health and CMV-seronegative. The sample comprised PBMCs. The rearrangement links TRBV4-1 to TRBJ2-1; 7 bases agree with TRBD2. The CDR3 DNA reads as TGCGCCAGCAGCCAAGAGGACCCTGGGAGGGGGCAGTTCTTC. It yields the protein CASSQEDPGRGQFF.